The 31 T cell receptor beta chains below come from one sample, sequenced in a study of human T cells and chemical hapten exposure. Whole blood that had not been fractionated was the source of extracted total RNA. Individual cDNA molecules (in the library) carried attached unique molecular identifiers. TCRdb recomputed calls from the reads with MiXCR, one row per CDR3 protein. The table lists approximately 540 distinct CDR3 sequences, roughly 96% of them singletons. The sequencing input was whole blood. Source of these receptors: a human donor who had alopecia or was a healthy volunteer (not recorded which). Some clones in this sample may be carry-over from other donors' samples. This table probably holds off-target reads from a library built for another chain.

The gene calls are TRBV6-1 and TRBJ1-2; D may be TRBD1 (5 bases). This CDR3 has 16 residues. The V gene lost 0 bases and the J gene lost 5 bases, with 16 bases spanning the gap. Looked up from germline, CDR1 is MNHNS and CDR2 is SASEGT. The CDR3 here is CASSEAHQGTIYGYTF. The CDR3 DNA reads TGTGCCAGCAGTGAAGCGCATCAGGGCACCATTTATGGCTACACCTTC.

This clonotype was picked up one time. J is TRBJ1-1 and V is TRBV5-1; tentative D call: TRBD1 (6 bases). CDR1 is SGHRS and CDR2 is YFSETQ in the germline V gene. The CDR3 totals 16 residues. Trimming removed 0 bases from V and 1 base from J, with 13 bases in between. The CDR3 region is CASSLVVTGTNTEAFF. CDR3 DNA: TGCGCCAGCAGCTTGGTGGTCACAGGGACGAACACTGAAGCTTTCTTT.

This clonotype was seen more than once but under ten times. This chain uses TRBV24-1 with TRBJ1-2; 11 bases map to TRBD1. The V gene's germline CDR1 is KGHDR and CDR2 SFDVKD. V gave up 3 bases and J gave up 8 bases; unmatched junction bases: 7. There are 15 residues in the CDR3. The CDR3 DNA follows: TGTGCCACCAGTGATCCGGACAGGGGGCCCTACGGCTACACCTTC. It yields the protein CATSDPDRGPYGYTF.

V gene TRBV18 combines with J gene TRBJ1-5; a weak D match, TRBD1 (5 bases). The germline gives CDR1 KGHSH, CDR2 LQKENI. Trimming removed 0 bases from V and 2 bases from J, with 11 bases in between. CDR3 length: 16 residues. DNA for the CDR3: TGTGCCAGCTCACCACCAATGACGACAGGCAATCAGCCCCAGCATTTT. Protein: CASSPPMTTGNQPQHF.

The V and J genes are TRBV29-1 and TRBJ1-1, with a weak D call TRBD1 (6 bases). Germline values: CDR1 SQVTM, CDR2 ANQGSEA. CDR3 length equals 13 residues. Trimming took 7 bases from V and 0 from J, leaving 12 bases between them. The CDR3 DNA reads TGCAGCGGGGTGGACAGCATGAACACTGAAGCTTTCTTT. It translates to CSGVDSMNTEAFF.

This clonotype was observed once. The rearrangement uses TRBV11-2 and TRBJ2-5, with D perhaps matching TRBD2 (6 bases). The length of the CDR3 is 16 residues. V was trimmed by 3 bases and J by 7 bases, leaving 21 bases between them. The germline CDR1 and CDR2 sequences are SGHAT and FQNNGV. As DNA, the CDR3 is TGTGCCAGCAGCTTGCGGGACTCCAATCTCCACGGGACCCAGTACTTC. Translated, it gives CASSLRDSNLHGTQYF.

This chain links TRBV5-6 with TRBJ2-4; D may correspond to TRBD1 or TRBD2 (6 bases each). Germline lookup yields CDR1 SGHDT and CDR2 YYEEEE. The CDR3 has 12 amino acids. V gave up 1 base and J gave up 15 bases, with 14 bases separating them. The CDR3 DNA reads TGTGCCAGCAGCTTGACGGGGGCAGAGGGGTACTTC. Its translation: CASSLTGAEGYF.

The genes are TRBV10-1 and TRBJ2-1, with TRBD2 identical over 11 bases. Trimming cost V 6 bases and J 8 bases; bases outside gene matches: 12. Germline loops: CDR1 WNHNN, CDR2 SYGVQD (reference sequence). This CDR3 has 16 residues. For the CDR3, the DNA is TGCGCCAGCAGCAAACTAGCGGGAGAGGTAGCCGATGAGCAGTTCTTC. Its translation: CASSKLAGEVADEQFF.

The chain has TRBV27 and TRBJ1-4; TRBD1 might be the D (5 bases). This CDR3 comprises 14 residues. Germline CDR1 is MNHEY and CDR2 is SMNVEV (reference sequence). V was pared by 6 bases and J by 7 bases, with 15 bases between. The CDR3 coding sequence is TGTGCCAGCAGGGGGACGGCTGGAGGTGAAAAACTGTTTTTT. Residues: CASRGTAGGEKLFF.

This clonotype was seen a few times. CDR3 region: CASGDGAYTEAFF. The CDR3 nucleotides read TGTGCCAGCGGGGACGGGGCGTACACTGAAGCTTTCTTT. This sequence joins TRBV6-5 and TRBJ1-1; D might be TRBD1 (5 bases). The CDR3 totals 13 residues. Germline V gene sequence: CDR1 MNHEY, CDR2 SVGAGI. The V end lost 8 bases, the J end lost 3 bases, and 13 bases lay between the germline ends.

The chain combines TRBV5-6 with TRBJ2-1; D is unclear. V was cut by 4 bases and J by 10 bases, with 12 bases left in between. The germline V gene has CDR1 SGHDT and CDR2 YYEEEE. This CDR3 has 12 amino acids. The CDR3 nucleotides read TGTGCCAGCAGCGCGGTTGTACGGGAGCAGTTCTTC. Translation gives CASSAVVREQFF.

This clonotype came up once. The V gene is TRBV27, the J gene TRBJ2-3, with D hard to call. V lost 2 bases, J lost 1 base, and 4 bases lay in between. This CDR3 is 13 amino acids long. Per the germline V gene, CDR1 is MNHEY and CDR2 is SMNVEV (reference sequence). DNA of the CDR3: TGTGCCAGCAGTTTAATACGCACAGATACGCAGTATTTT. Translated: CASSLIRTDTQYF.

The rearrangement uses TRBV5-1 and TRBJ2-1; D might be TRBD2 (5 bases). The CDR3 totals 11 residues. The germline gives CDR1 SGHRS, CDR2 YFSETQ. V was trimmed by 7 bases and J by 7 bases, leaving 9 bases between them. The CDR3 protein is CASGPGNEQFF. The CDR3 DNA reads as TGCGCCAGCGGGCCGGGGAATGAGCAGTTCTTC.

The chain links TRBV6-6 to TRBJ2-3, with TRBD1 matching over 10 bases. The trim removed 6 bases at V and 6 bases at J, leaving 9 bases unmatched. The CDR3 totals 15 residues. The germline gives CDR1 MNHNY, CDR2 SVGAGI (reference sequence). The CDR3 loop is CASSLGQGVGDTQYF. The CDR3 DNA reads TGTGCCAGCAGCCTAGGACAGGGGGTCGGTGATACGCAGTATTTT.

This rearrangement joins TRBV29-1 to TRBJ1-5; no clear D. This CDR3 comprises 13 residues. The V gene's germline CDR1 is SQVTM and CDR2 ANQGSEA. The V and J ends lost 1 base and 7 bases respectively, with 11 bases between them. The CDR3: CSVEVGSGQPQHF. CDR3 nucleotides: TGCAGCGTTGAAGTGGGTTCGGGGCAGCCCCAGCATTTT.

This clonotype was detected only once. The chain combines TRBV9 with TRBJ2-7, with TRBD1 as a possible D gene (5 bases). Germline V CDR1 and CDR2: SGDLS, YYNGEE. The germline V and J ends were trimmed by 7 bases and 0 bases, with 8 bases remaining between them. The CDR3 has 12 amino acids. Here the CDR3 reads CASETVSYEQYF. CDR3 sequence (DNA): TGTGCCAGCGAGACAGTCTCCTACGAGCAGTACTTC.

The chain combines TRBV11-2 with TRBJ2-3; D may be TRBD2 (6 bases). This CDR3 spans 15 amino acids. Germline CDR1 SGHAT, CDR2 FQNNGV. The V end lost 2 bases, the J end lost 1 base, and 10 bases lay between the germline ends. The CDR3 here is CASSLTGGRTDTQYF. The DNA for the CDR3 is TGTGCCAGCAGCTTAACAGGAGGGCGCACAGATACGCAGTATTTT.

The chain's CDR3 is CASSRAPTGYNEQFF. CDR3 nucleotide sequence: TGTGCCAGCAGCCGCGCCCCGACCGGGTACAATGAGCAGTTCTTC. This sequence joins TRBV28 and TRBJ2-1; no clear D gene. The V gene's germline CDR1 is MDHEN and CDR2 SYDVKM. Trimming stripped 6 bases from V and 4 bases from J, with 16 bases between. CDR3 length: 15 amino acids.

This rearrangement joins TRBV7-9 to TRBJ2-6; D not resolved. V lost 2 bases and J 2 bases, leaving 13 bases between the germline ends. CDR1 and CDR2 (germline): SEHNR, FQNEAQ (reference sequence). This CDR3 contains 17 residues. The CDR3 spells CASSLLALGTGANVLTF. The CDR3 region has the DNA TGTGCCAGCAGCTTATTGGCCTTAGGGACTGGGGCCAACGTCCTGACTTTC.

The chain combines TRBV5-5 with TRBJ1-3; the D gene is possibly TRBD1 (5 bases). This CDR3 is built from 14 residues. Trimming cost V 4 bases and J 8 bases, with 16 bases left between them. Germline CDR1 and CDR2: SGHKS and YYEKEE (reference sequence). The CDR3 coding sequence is TGTGCCAGCAGCAGCACCTGGACACCGGACACCATATATTTT. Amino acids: CASSSTWTPDTIYF.

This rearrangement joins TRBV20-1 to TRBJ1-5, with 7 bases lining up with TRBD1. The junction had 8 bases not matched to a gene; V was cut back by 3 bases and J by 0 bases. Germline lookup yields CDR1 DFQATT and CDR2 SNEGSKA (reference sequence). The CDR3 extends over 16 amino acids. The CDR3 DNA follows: TGCAGTGCTAGCGGGACAGTGCTTTATAGCAATCAGCCCCAGCATTTT. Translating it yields CSASGTVLYSNQPQHF.

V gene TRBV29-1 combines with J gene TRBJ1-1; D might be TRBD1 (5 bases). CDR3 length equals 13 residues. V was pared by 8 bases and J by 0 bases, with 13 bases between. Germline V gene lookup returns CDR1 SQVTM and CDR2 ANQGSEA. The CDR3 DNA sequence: TGCAGCATGGGCTTAGGGGTGAACACTGAAGCTTTCTTT. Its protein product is CSMGLGVNTEAFF. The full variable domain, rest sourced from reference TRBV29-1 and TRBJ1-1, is SAVISQKPSRDICQRGTSLTIQCQVDSQVTMMFWYRQQPGQSLTLIATANQGSEATYESGFVIDKFPISRPNLTFSTLTVSNMSPEDSSIYLCSMGLGVNTEAFFGQGTRLTVV.

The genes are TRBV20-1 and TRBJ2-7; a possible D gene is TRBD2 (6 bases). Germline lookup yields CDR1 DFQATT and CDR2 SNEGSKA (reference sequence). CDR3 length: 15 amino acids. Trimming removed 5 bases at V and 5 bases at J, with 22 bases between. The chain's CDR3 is CSARSPAGSPDEQYF. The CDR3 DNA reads TGCAGTGCTCGCTCCCCAGCGGGCAGCCCCGACGAGCAGTACTTC.

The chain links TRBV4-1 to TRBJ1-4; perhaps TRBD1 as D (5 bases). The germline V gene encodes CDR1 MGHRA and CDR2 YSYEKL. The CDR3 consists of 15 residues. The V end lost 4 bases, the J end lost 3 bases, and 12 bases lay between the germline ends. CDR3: CASSRIIGANEKLFF. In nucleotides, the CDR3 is TGCGCCAGCAGCCGCATAATAGGGGCTAATGAAAAACTGTTTTTT.

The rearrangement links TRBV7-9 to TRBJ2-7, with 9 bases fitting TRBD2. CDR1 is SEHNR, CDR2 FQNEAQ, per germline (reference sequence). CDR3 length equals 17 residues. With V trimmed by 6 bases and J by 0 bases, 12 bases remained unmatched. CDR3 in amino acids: CASSYGGSGRRSYEQYF. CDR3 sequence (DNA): TGTGCCAGCAGTTATGGGGGGAGCGGGAGGCGCTCCTACGAGCAGTACTTC.

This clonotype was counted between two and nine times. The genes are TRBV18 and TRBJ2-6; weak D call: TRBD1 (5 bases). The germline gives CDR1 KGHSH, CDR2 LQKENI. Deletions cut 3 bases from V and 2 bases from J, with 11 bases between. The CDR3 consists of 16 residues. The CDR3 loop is CASSPQGRAGANVLTF. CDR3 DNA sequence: TGTGCCAGCTCACCCCAGGGCAGGGCTGGGGCCAACGTCCTGACTTTC.

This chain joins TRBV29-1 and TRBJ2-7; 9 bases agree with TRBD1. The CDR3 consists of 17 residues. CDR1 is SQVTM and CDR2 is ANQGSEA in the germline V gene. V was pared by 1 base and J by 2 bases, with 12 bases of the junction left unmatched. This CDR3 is CSVEGSRTGAETYEQYF. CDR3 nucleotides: TGCAGCGTTGAAGGCTCCCGGACAGGGGCGGAGACCTACGAGCAGTACTTC.

DNA of the CDR3: TGTGCCAGCTCACCGCGGGACCCAGAGACCCAGTACTTC. Protein product: CASSPRDPETQYF. V gene TRBV18 combines with J gene TRBJ2-5; D perhaps matches TRBD2 (6 bases). This CDR3 is 13 amino acids long. The germline V and J ends were trimmed by 3 bases and 4 bases, with 9 bases remaining between them. Germline CDR1 and CDR2: KGHSH and LQKENI.

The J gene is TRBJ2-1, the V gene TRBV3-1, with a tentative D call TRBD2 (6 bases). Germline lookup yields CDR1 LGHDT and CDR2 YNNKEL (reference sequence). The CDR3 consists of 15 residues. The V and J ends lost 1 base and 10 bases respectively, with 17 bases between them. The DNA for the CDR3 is TGTGCCAGCAGCCAAGTTTTTTCCGGGAGTGGGGAGCAGTTCTTC. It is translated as CASSQVFSGSGEQFF.

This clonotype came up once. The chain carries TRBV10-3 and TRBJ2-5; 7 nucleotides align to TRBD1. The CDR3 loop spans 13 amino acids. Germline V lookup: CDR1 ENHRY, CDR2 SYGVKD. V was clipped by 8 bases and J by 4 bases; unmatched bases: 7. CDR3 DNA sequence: TGTGCCATCCAGGGGGAGTTAGGAGAGACCCAGTACTTC. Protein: CAIQGELGETQYF.

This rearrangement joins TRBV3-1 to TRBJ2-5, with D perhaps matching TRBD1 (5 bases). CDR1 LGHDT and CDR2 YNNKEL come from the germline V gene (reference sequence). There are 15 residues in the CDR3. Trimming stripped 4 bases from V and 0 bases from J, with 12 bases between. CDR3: CASSPHGADQETQYF. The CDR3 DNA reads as TGTGCCAGCAGCCCCCATGGGGCGGACCAAGAGACCCAGTACTTC.